The 9 T cell receptor beta chains below come from one sample, sequenced in a study of long-term antiretroviral therapy in people with HIV. Version v3.0 of the immunoSEQ assay was performed at survey level. Profiled with immunoSEQ multiplex PCR; TCRdb holds only in-frame clones, not every one. Counted here are 20,000 to 30,000 clones, roughly 86% occurring once; the ten biggest clones make up about 8.5%. The sample in question was unsorted PBMCs, obtained 1.8 years before starting antiretroviral therapy. The receptors come from a man in his fifties or sixties with HIV.

The V and J genes are TRBV7-8 and TRBJ2-7; 9 nucleotides match TRBD1. V gave up 3 bases and J gave up 6 bases; unmatched junction bases: 18. This CDR3 region has 18 residues. Germline assignment: CDR1 SGHVS and CDR2 FQNEAQ. CDR3 DNA: TGTGCCAGCAGCTTTTTCCTGGGGACCGGGACAGGGAGGACCGAGCAGTACTTC. Translated, it gives CASSFFLGTGTGRTEQYF.

This clone was detected a few times. The chain is built from TRBV5-1 and TRBJ2-7, with a possible D match to TRBD2 (6 bases). The CDR3 contains 17 residues. Germline-derived CDR1 and CDR2 are SGHRS and YFSETQ. V lost 0 bases to trimming and J lost 6 bases, with 22 bases between them. The CDR3 DNA follows: TGCGCCAGCAGCTTGGCCGGGACTCCCGGCGGTCGTCTCGAGCAGTACTTC. Its protein product is CASSLAGTPGGRLEQYF.

CDR3 bases: TGCGCCAGCCAACCGGGAGAAGTAACAGATACGCAGTATTTT. It translates to CASQPGEVTDTQYF. The V and J genes are TRBV5-1 and TRBJ2-3, with D maybe TRBD2 (6 bases). Germline loops: CDR1 SGHRS, CDR2 YFSETQ. The V end was cut by 7 bases, the J end by 3 bases, with 15 bases between. The CDR3 sequence is 14 residues long.

The chain is built from TRBV11-1 and TRBJ2-5, with 8 bases fitting TRBD1. CDR3 length equals 13 residues. CDR1 and CDR2 from the germline V gene are SGHAT and FQDESV (reference sequence). V shed 8 bases and J 5 bases; nucleotides not matched to a gene: 7. The CDR3 here is CASGRTGLETQYF. CDR3 sequence (DNA): TGTGCCAGCGGACGGACAGGGTTGGAGACCCAGTACTTC.

The rearrangement joins TRBV5-1 to TRBJ2-3; D is ambiguous. The CDR3 is 13 residues long. V lost 0 bases to trimming and J lost 6 bases, with 8 bases between them. Germline CDR1 SGHRS, CDR2 YFSETQ. The CDR3 sequence: CASSLGQADTQYF. CDR3 in DNA: TGCGCCAGCAGCTTGGGTCAGGCCGATACGCAGTATTTT. The whole variable domain, remainder taken from reference TRBV5-1 and TRBJ2-3, is KAGVTQTPRYLIKTRGQQVTLSCSPISGHRSVSWYQQTPGQGLQFLFEYFSETQRNKGNFPGRFSGRQFSNSRSEMNVSTLELGDSALYLCASSLGQADTQYFGPGTRLTVL.

The chain joins TRBV6-1 to TRBJ1-6; D unresolved. CDR1 is MNHNS and CDR2 is SASEGT in the germline V gene. This CDR3 region has 12 residues. V lost 6 bases, J lost 8 bases, and 8 bases lay in between. The CDR3 nucleotides read TGTGCCAGCAGATTTGGGGATTCACCCCTCCACTTT. Its protein product is CASRFGDSPLHF.

This clone was seen a few times. This chain joins TRBV19 and TRBJ2-7; D unresolved. CDR3 size: 12 residues. CDR1 is LNHDA and CDR2 is SQIVND in the germline V gene (reference sequence). V shed 3 bases and J shed 3 bases, with 6 bases lying between them. The CDR3 region is CASSMWGYEQYF. The CDR3 region has the DNA TGTGCCAGTAGTATGTGGGGCTACGAGCAGTACTTC.

The V and J genes are TRBV10-3 and TRBJ2-2; no clear D. V lost 4 bases, J lost 0 bases, and 12 bases lay in between. The germline V gene has CDR1 ENHRY and CDR2 SYGVKD. There are 16 residues in the CDR3. Here the CDR3 DNA reads TGTGCCATCAGTGCTCACAGCCAAACGAACACCGGGGAGCTGTTTTTT. Amino acids: CAISAHSQTNTGELFF.

The chain carries TRBV5-1 and TRBJ2-5; 10 nucleotides line up with TRBD2. The CDR3 is made up of 14 amino acids. The germline CDR1 and CDR2 sequences are SGHRS and YFSETQ. V lost 4 bases, J lost 2 bases, and 2 bases stayed unmatched. CDR3 bases: TGCGCCAGCAGCCGGACTAGCGGACAAGAGACCCAGTACTTC. It encodes CASSRTSGQETQYF.